The 28 T cell receptor beta chains given below trace back to one sample, sequenced in a study of CD8+CD57+ T cells in acquired aplastic anemia. The use of genomic DNA as template underpinned the TCR beta VDJ and CDR3 profiling. TCRdb fed the reads into MiXCR, producing one record per CDR3 protein. Found here are roughly 130,000 distinct CDR3 sequences, over 45% of them singletons; the top ten hold roughly 2.7%. Source material: sorted CD4+, CD8+, or CD8+CD57+ T cells (not recorded which) from PBMCs. Source of these receptors: a human donor in good health, serving as a control.

Note on this clonotype: A single base separates this from a much larger clone, so it may be a read error. The gene calls are TRBV12-3 or TRBV12-4 and TRBJ1-1; D call uncertain. The CDR3 runs to 13 residues. The CDR3 DNA sequence: TGTGCCAGCAGTTTAGTTTCCGTAACTGAAGCTCTCTTT. This encodes CASSLVSVTEALF.

This clonotype was observed at least ten times. V gene TRBV7-2 combines with J gene TRBJ1-4; no clear D. V lost 0 bases and J lost 4, with 6 bases in between. The CDR3 covers 14 residues. Per germline, CDR1 SGHTA and CDR2 FQGNSA. The CDR3 here is CASSLANVNEKLFF. For the CDR3, the DNA is TGTGCCAGCAGCTTAGCGAACGTTAATGAAAAACTGTTTTTT.

This clonotype has only a few counts. The chain is built from TRBV7-9 and TRBJ2-7; D is ambiguous. Germline values: CDR1 SEHNR, CDR2 FQNEAQ (reference sequence). The CDR3 consists of 11 residues. Trimming shortened V by 3 bases and J by 6 bases, and 6 bases separated the two germline ends. CDR3 in amino acids: CASSFQSEQYF. The CDR3 region has the DNA TGTGCCAGCAGCTTTCAATCCGAGCAGTACTTC.

This clonotype was found many times. The chain uses TRBV7-9 and TRBJ2-1; 10 bases are shared with TRBD1. V lost 5 bases to trimming and J lost 8 bases; unmatched junction nucleotides: 9. Looked up from germline, CDR1 is SEHNR and CDR2 is FQNEAQ (reference sequence). The CDR3 totals 15 residues. The CDR3 reads CASSTPPGQGYEQFF. Here the CDR3 DNA reads TGTGCCAGCAGCACTCCCCCGGGACAGGGGTATGAGCAGTTCTTC.

This clonotype was counted at least ten times. The CDR3 bases are TGCGCCAGCAGCCTGGCGGACCACCAAGAGACCCAGTACTTC. This gives the protein CASSLADHQETQYF. The chain joins TRBV5-1 to TRBJ2-5, with D hard to call. Germline CDR1 and CDR2: SGHRS and YFSETQ. Trimming took off 4 bases at V and 0 bases at J, with 10 bases between the two ends. The CDR3 totals 14 residues.

This chain connects TRBV29-1 to TRBJ1-2; D uncertain. The length of the CDR3 is 13 residues. The germline V gene encodes CDR1 SQVTM and CDR2 ANQGSEA. The CDR3 here is CTARTGTNYGYTF. CDR3 sequence (DNA): TGCACCGCCCGTACCGGGACTAACTATGGCTACACCTTC.

This clonotype has ten or more counts. V usage is TRBV6-6 and J usage is TRBJ1-1; possible D gene TRBD1, 5 bases. V was trimmed by 10 bases and J by 4 bases, leaving 19 bases between them. This CDR3 contains 14 residues. CDR1 and CDR2 from the germline V gene are MNHNY and SVGAGI (reference sequence). Here the CDR3 reads CATLLPGGGTEAFF. The CDR3, as DNA: TGTGCCACCCTGTTGCCCGGGGGGGGCACTGAAGCTTTCTTT.

V is TRBV6-4 and J is TRBJ2-3; 7 nucleotides line up with TRBD2. This CDR3 is 15 amino acids long. The germline V gene has CDR1 MRHNA and CDR2 SNTAGT. Losses at the gene ends were 3 bases for V and 0 bases for J; bases not matched to a gene: 3. The CDR3 sequence: CASSEGLTSTDTQYF. The CDR3 DNA sequence: TGTGCCAGCAGTGAGGGACTAACTAGCACAGATACGCAGTATTTT.

The V call is TRBV9, the J call TRBJ2-3; 8 bases line up with TRBD2. The CDR3 consists of 14 residues. Germline CDR1 is SGDLS and CDR2 is YYNGEE. V dropped 6 bases and J dropped 2; count of bases not matched to a gene: 5. The CDR3 protein is CASKRGLLTDTQYF. The CDR3 DNA follows: TGTGCCAGCAAGCGGGGGTTACTCACAGATACGCAGTATTTT.

This clonotype showed up many times. The V call is TRBV5-6, the J call TRBJ1-4; the D gene is possibly TRBD1 (5 bases). CDR3 size: 11 residues. Germline V gene data show CDR1 as SGHDT and CDR2 as YYEEEE. V was clipped by 4 bases and J by 9 bases, with 7 bases between them. The CDR3 spells CASSQGQKLFF. The DNA of the CDR3 is TGTGCCAGCAGCCAGGGACAAAAACTGTTTTTT.

The table lists this clonotype with a count of one. This chain joins TRBV11-2 and TRBJ2-1; TRBD2 matches at 12 bases. The germline V gene encodes CDR1 SGHAT and CDR2 FQNNGV. The CDR3 totals 15 residues. The junction had 6 bases not matched to a gene; V was cut back by 6 bases and J by 6 bases. DNA for the CDR3: TGTGCCAGCAGTCCGACTAGCGGGGGTCGCAATGAGCAGTTCTTC. This sequence encodes CASSPTSGGRNEQFF.

As to this clonotype: A read error may explain this, as a much larger clone is one base away. The chain combines TRBV7-2 with TRBJ2-3; D uncertain. Near its end, the DNA agrees better with TRBJ1-5, so the J call may be wrong. Germline CDR1 SGHTA, CDR2 FQGNSA. This CDR3 spans 12 amino acids. The CDR3 region has the DNA TGTGCCAGCAACCCAGGCACAGATACGCAGCATTTT. This sequence encodes CASNPGTDTQHF.

This clonotype appeared once. This sequence joins TRBV28 and TRBJ2-7; unclear D gene. Germline V CDR1 and CDR2: MDHEN, SYDVKM. V lost 3 bases and J 1 base, leaving 10 bases between the germline ends. The CDR3 runs to 14 residues. CDR3: CASSLGRASYEQYF. CDR3 in DNA: TGTGCCAGCAGTTTGGGTAGGGCATCCTACGAGCAGTACTTC.

The gene calls are TRBV19 and TRBJ2-5, with D unresolved. The CDR3 has 13 amino acids. Germline CDR1 reads LNHDA; CDR2 reads SQIVND (reference sequence). The germline V and J ends were trimmed by 6 bases and 1 base, with 9 bases remaining between them. DNA for the CDR3: TGTGCCAGTAGCCCGGCCATCCAAGAGACCCAGTACTTC. Its translation: CASSPAIQETQYF. Full variable domain (rest looked up from reference TRBV19 and TRBJ2-5): DGGITQSPKYLFRKEGQNVTLSCEQNLNHDAMYWYRQDPGQGLRLIYYSQIVNDFQKGDIAEGYSVSREKKESFPLTVTSAQKNPTAFYLCASSPAIQETQYFGPGTRLLVL.

The chain joins TRBV29-1 to TRBJ2-2, with 10 bases matching TRBD2. Germline V gives CDR1 SQVTM, CDR2 ANQGSEA. CDR3 size: 15 residues. The ends lost 3 bases at V and 2 bases at J; junction bases unmatched: 3. The chain's CDR3 is CSVEVAGGNTGELFF. In DNA form, the CDR3 reads TGCAGCGTTGAGGTAGCGGGGGGAAACACCGGGGAGCTGTTTTTT.

This clonotype has a count of ten or more. A much larger clone differs by one base, so this may be a read error. This rearrangement joins TRBV20-1 to TRBJ1-6; 8 nucleotides agree with TRBD1. Per the germline V gene, CDR1 is DFQATT and CDR2 is SNEGSKA (reference sequence). The J segment lost 5 bases and the V segment lost 6 bases, leaving 6 bases of the junction unmatched. CDR3 size: 14 residues. CDR3 sequence: CSAPTGGDNSPLHF. Written as DNA, the CDR3 is TGCAGTGCACCTACAGGGGGGGATAATTCACCCCTCCACTTT.

By sample share, this clonotype is medium-sized (0.01 to 0.1%). The V and J genes are TRBV15 and TRBJ2-7; TRBD1 might be the D (7 bases). Per the germline V gene, CDR1 is LNHNV and CDR2 is YYDKDF (reference sequence). This CDR3 region has 15 residues. The germline V and J ends were trimmed by 3 bases and 6 bases, with 18 bases remaining between them. CDR3 residues: CATSREARQGGEQYF. CDR3 nucleotides: TGTGCCACCAGCAGGGAGGCTCGACAGGGAGGCGAGCAGTACTTC.

This clonotype appeared once. The chain uses TRBV29-1 and TRBJ2-7, with 10 bases aligning to TRBD1. This CDR3 comprises 12 residues. CDR1 is SQVTM and CDR2 is ANQGSEA in the germline V gene. V lost 6 bases to trimming and J lost 5 bases; unmatched junction nucleotides: 4. The CDR3 nucleotides are TGCAGCGTCCGACAGGGGGCCCACGAGCAGTACTTC. Its translation: CSVRQGAHEQYF.

Of note for this clonotype: Germline and junction disagree at one end, which may indicate a read error. The chain joins TRBV7-2 to TRBJ1-2; D gene unclear. Looked up from germline, CDR1 is SGHTA and CDR2 is FQGNSA. The CDR3 covers 15 residues. CDR3 DNA: TGTGCCAGTAGCTTAAGTTGGGCCTCAGACCGTGGCTTCACCTTC. Encoded protein: CASSLSWASDRGFTF.

V gene TRBV7-2 combines with J gene TRBJ1-2; the D is unclear. The CDR3 is 12 amino acids. Germline CDR1 is SGHTA and CDR2 is FQGNSA. The V and J ends lost 4 bases and 4 bases respectively, with 7 bases between them. CDR3 protein: CASSSDLYGYTF. CDR3 nucleotides: TGTGCCAGCAGCTCCGACCTCTATGGCTACACCTTC.

The gene calls are TRBV2 and TRBJ1-2, with TRBD1 matching over 7 bases. The germline CDR1 and CDR2 sequences are SNHLY and FYNNEI. The CDR3 length is 15 residues. Unmatched junction bases numbered 8, after V lost 5 bases and J lost 2 bases. The CDR3 loop is CASSYGTDLNYGYTF. The CDR3 bases are TGTGCCAGCAGTTACGGGACAGACCTAAACTATGGCTACACCTTC. The full variable domain, its missing parts supplied by reference TRBV2 and TRBJ1-2, is EPEVTQTPSHQVTQMGQEVILRCVPISNHLYFYWYRQILGQKVEFLVSFYNNEISEKSEIFDDQFSVERPDGSNFTLKIRSTKLEDSAMYFCASSYGTDLNYGYTFGSGTRLTVV.

At least ten counts were recorded for this clonotype. This chain links TRBV19 with TRBJ1-5; perhaps TRBD1 as D (6 bases). Germline V CDR1 and CDR2: LNHDA, SQIVND (reference sequence). V lost 6 bases to trimming and J lost 5 bases, with 23 bases between them. The CDR3 covers 17 residues. The CDR3 bases are TGTGCCAGTAGGGAAACTGGGACACTCAAACGACATCAGCCCCAGCATTTT. This encodes CASRETGTLKRHQPQHF.

V gene TRBV4-2 combines with J gene TRBJ2-7; D remains ambiguous. The V end lost 0 bases, the J end lost 0 bases, and 6 bases lay between the germline ends. The CDR3 is 14 residues long. Per germline, CDR1 LGHNA and CDR2 YNFKEQ. The CDR3: CASSQEPLSYEQYF. DNA for the CDR3: TGTGCCAGCAGCCAAGAACCCCTCTCCTACGAGCAGTACTTC.

The sample holds many counts of this clonotype. The chain employs TRBV29-1 and TRBJ1-2; a weak D match, TRBD1 (5 bases). This CDR3 is 12 amino acids long. V dropped 6 bases and J dropped 4 bases, with 12 bases sitting between them. CDR1 is SQVTM, CDR2 ANQGSEA, per germline. CDR3 DNA: TGCAGCGTGGGGGGGGGGGTCTATGGCTACACCTTC. Residues: CSVGGGVYGYTF.

This clonotype was recorded many times. The chain has TRBV2 and TRBJ1-5, with 8 bases fitting TRBD1. The CDR3 contains 13 residues. Germline trimming cut 8 bases from V and 7 bases from J; bases unmatched to any gene: 7. Germline assignment: CDR1 SNHLY and CDR2 FYNNEI. Here the CDR3 DNA reads TGTGCCAGCGGAGGACAGGGTGGGCAGCCCCAGCATTTT. Protein product: CASGGQGGQPQHF. Looking up the rest from reference TRBV2 and TRBJ1-5 gives the full variable domain: EPEVTQTPSHQVTQMGQEVILRCVPISNHLYFYWYRQILGQKVEFLVSFYNNEISEKSEIFDDQFSVERPDGSNFTLKIRSTKLEDSAMYFCASGGQGGQPQHFGDGTRLSIL.

This clonotype was detected many times. The gene calls are TRBV5-1 and TRBJ2-5; no firm D call. Trimming shortened V by 0 bases and J by 1 base, and 10 bases separated the two germline ends. This CDR3 region has 15 residues. Germline V gene lookup returns CDR1 SGHRS and CDR2 YFSETQ. For the CDR3, the DNA is TGCGCCAGCAGCTTGGGGGCGTACCTCCAAGAGACCCAGTACTTC. It is translated as CASSLGAYLQETQYF.

V and J are TRBV5-4 and TRBJ2-7, with 9 nucleotides matching TRBD1. Trimming removed 5 bases from V and 2 bases from J; junction bases left unmatched: 8. Germline assignment: CDR1 SGHNT and CDR2 YYREEE (reference sequence). The CDR3 consists of 15 residues. Here the CDR3 reads CASRAGTGLAYEQYF. In nucleotides, the CDR3 is TGTGCCAGCAGGGCCGGGACAGGGCTTGCCTACGAGCAGTACTTC.

This rearrangement joins TRBV10-3 to TRBJ2-7; 12 bases are shared with TRBD2. The germline CDR1 and CDR2 sequences are ENHRY and SYGVKD. This CDR3 has 16 residues. J gave up 7 bases and V 2 bases, and 9 bases lay outside the gene matches. The CDR3 coding sequence is TGTGCCATCAGTGAGGCTAGCGGGGGGGGAGTAAATGAGCAGTACTTC. This encodes CAISEASGGGVNEQYF.